The rows below give T cell receptor beta chains drawn from one sample of a study of T cells in localized non-small cell lung cancer. Method: immunoSEQ multiplex PCR; TCRdb's copy keeps in-frame clones and lacks some. The profile shows some 31,000 clones, roughly 90% of them singletons. Sequences were derived from peripheral blood, sampled before any cancer treatment. Source of these receptors: a woman aged 35-75 years with stage I lung adenocarcinoma. The CDR3 runs from the conserved cysteine through the conserved F or W. D genes are given only for firm matches. Clone size is given for some rows only: seen once, a few or many times, or a class if the clone is expanded.

14	TRBD2	.	TRBV6-5	TRBJ2-1	TGTGCCAGCAGAAGGCGGGGGGCCGGGAATGAGCAGTTCTTC	CASRRRGAGNEQFF
13	.	.	TRBV19	TRBJ2-5	TGTGCCAGTGCCAGGGCGCGGGAAGAGACCCAGTACTTC	CASARAREETQYF
14	.	few	TRBV5-1	TRBJ1-1	TGCGCCAGCAGCTTAACAGGGTTTGGCCCTGAAGCTTTCTTT	CASSLTGFGPEAFF
15	TRBD2	once	TRBV7-3	TRBJ2-2	TGTGCCAGCAGCCCCGGACTAGTTAACACCGGGGAGCTGTTTTTT	CASSPGLVNTGELFF
13	.	.	TRBV4-3	TRBJ2-2	TGCGCCAGCAGCCTAGACAACACCGGGGAGCTGTTTTTT	CASSLDNTGELFF
17	.	.	TRBV19	TRBJ1-3	TGTGCCAGTAGTAGGGCGTCAGGGGCCGCCTCTGGAAACACCATATATTTT	CASSRASGAASGNTIYF
15	.	.	TRBV2	TRBJ1-2	TGTGCCAGCAGTGAAGGCCCAGGGAGGACCTATGGCTACACCTTC	CASSEGPGRTYGYTF
14	.	.	TRBV6-6	TRBJ1-4	TGTGCCAGCACGGATCAAGCAACTAATGAAAAACTGTTTTTT	CASTDQATNEKLFF
11	.	.	TRBV12-5	TRBJ1-1	TGTGCTAGTGTTATAGGTACTGAAGCTTTCTTT	CASVIGTEAFF
14	TRBD1	.	TRBV9	TRBJ2-7	TGTGCCAGCAGCCCAAGGACAGGGGACTACGAGCAGTACTTC	CASSPRTGDYEQYF
16	TRBD2	.	TRBV10-3	TRBJ2-1	TGTGCCATCAGTGCGGGCCAAGCGGGGGCCTACAATGAGCAGTTCTTC	CAISAGQAGAYNEQFF
13	.	.	TRBV5-6	TRBJ1-5	TGTGCCAGCAGCTTACGAGAGAATCAGCCCCAGCATTTT	CASSLRENQPQHF
15	TRBD2	.	TRBV6-5	TRBJ2-5	TGTGCCAGCATTGCCAGCGGGGGGTTGCAAGAGACCCAGTACTTC	CASIASGGLQETQYF
15	TRBD1	.	TRBV6-5	TRBJ1-3	TGTGCCAGCAGTCAAGACAGGGTGACGGGAAACACCATATATTTT	CASSQDRVTGNTIYF
20	TRBD1	.	TRBV5-1	TRBJ2-3	TGCGCCAGCAGCCCGTTACAGGGGGGAGTTTTCAACACACACACAGATACGCAGTATTTT	CASSPLQGGVFNTHTDTQYF
14	.	few	TRBV7-2	TRBJ2-7	TGTGCCAGCAGCTTAAGTCGACCCGCCGGCGAGCAGTACTTC	CASSLSRPAGEQYF
18	.	.	TRBV6-1	TRBJ2-6	TGTGCCAGCAGTGGCAGGGGCGACCCTATCTCTGGGGCCAACGTCCTGACTTTC	CASSGRGDPISGANVLTF
13	.	.	TRBV5-8	TRBJ1-5	TGTGCCAGCAGTACAGGGTCGGGTCAGCCCCAGCATTTT	CASSTGSGQPQHF
11	.	.	TRBV20-1	TRBJ2-1	TGCAGGCCCTCCACGGGGGATGAGCAGTTCTTC	CRPSTGDEQFF
13	.	.	TRBV2	TRBJ1-5	TGTGCCAGCAGTGGACAGATCAATCAGCCCCAGCATTTT	CASSGQINQPQHF
15	.	.	TRBV9	TRBJ2-5	TGTGCCAGCAGCGTAGCATGGGGGGCTTTGGAGACCCAGTACTTC	CASSVAWGALETQYF
12	.	few	TRBV19	TRBJ1-5	TGTGCCAGTAAAGCTCCGAACCAGCCCCAGCATTTT	CASKAPNQPQHF
15	.	medium-sized	TRBV6-5	TRBJ1-5	TGTGCCAGCAGTTCCTCAGTGGGGGGCAATCAGCCCCAGCATTTT	CASSSSVGGNQPQHF
17	TRBD2	.	TRBV15	TRBJ2-2	TGTGCCACGAGCGAGGGACTATCTCGGTTGAACACCGGGGAGCTGTTTTTT	CATSEGLSRLNTGELFF
15	TRBD1	.	TRBV19	TRBJ1-2	TGTGCCAGCGAAAATAAGGGCAGGGGGTATTATGGCTACACCTTC	CASENKGRGYYGYTF
14	TRBD1	.	TRBV14	TRBJ1-4	TGTGCCAGCAGCCAAGGGACAGGGGGTGAAAAACTGTTTTTT	CASSQGTGGEKLFF
14	.	once	TRBV30	TRBJ1-2	TGTGCCCCCCCGGGGAAGGGCAAGGGTTATGGCTACACCTTC	CAPPGKGKGYGYTF
13	.	few	TRBV7-6	TRBJ1-6	TGTGCCAGCAGCTGGAAGGGGGATTCACCCCTCCACTTT	CASSWKGDSPLHF
13	.	.	TRBV7-3	TRBJ1-1	TGTGCCAGCAGCACCACAGGGAGCACTGAAGCTTTCTTT	CASSTTGSTEAFF
14	TRBD2	.	TRBV7-8	TRBJ2-5	TGTGCCAGCAGCTTGGGGGGGTTAGCAGAGACCCAGTACTTC	CASSLGGLAETQYF
14	.	.	TRBV7-2	TRBJ1-2	TGTGCCAGCAGCTTAGCGCGGGGGGGGTATGGCTACACCTTC	CASSLARGGYGYTF
14	TRBD1	.	TRBV4-3	TRBJ1-2	TGCGCCAGCAGCCAAGGTCGACAGGGCCATGGCTACACCTTC	CASSQGRQGHGYTF
16	.	.	TRBV5-1	TRBJ2-4	TGCGCCAGCAGCTTGGGTGTTGGGAGAACCAAAAACATTCAGTACTTC	CASSLGVGRTKNIQYF
17	TRBD2	once	TRBV7-3	TRBJ2-3	TGTGCCAGCGAGGGACTAGCGGGGCTCCGCAGAACAGATACGCAGTATTTT	CASEGLAGLRRTDTQYF
15	.	.	TRBV9	TRBJ1-2	TGTGCCAGCAGCCTAGACGGCGGAGCTAACTATGGCTACACCTTC	CASSLDGGANYGYTF
13	.	.	TRBV13	TRBJ2-7	TGTGCCAGCAGCTTAGGCACGGGGCTCGAGCAGTACTTC	CASSLGTGLEQYF
14	.	few	TRBV19	TRBJ1-2	TGTGCCAGTAGTATAGACGGGGACACTTATGGCTACACCTTC	CASSIDGDTYGYTF
16	TRBD1	.	TRBV4-1	TRBJ2-1	TGCGCCAGCAGCCACCGACAGGGAAGCTCCTACAATGAGCAGTTCTTC	CASSHRQGSSYNEQFF
11	.	.	TRBV7-9	TRBJ2-7	TGTGCCAGCAGCTTTTACAGAGTACAGTACTTC	CASSFYRVQYF
13	.	.	TRBV6-5	TRBJ1-1	TGTGCCAGCAGTTACTTAGGGTCAGAGCGGGCTTTCTTT	CASSYLGSERAFF
17	.	.	TRBV5-8	TRBJ1-4	TGTGCCAGCAGCGACTTGACTACAGGGTATGAAGATGAAAAACTGTTTTTT	CASSDLTTGYEDEKLFF
14	.	.	TRBV19	TRBJ2-7	TGTGCCAGTAGTAAACAGGGAACTCCCTACGAGCAGTACTTC	CASSKQGTPYEQYF
13	.	.	TRBV6-5	TRBJ2-7	TGTGCCAGCAGTTACGGACTGATCTACGAGCAGTACTTC	CASSYGLIYEQYF
14	.	.	TRBV4-1	TRBJ2-3	TGCGCCAGCAGCCAAGATTATAGAGCAGATACGCAGTATTTT	CASSQDYRADTQYF
13	TRBD1	.	TRBV29-1	TRBJ1-1	TGCAGCGGATCGGGACAGGGTTACACTGAAGCTTTCTTT	CSGSGQGYTEAFF
14	.	.	TRBV13	TRBJ1-5	TGTGCCAGCAGCTTCGGACTGAATAATCAGCCCCAGCATTTT	CASSFGLNNQPQHF
15	TRBD2	.	TRBV7-2	TRBJ2-3	TGTGCCAGCAGCAGCCAAGCGGGGACTCCAGATACGCAGTATTTT	CASSSQAGTPDTQYF